The rows below give T cell receptor beta chains drawn from one sample of a study of shared clonotypes between healthy human individuals. Repertoires were generated with immunoSEQ multiplex PCR, while TCRdb's copy carries only in-frame clones and drops some. The sample shows about 2,200,000 clones, about 92% of them seen only once. The source material was naive CD8+ T cells from PBMCs. These receptors were collected from a man between 18 and 29 years old in good health. Some clones in this sample may be carry-over from other donors' samples. Each CDR3 is given with its conserved first and last residue. D genes are given only for firm matches. The size entry is marked missing in some rows and otherwise reads once, few, many or a size class.

size: NA
J: TRBJ2-7
D: TRBD2
V: TRBV7-9
DNA: TGTGCCAGCAGCCCTAGCGGAGGCAGCTCCTACGAGCAGTACTTC
CDR3: CASSPSGGSSYEQYF

size: NA
J: TRBJ1-5
D: NA
V: TRBV6-6
DNA: TGTGCCAGCAGACCGGCCGATCATCAGCCCCAGCATTTT
CDR3: CASRPADHQPQHF

size: NA
J: TRBJ2-1
D: TRBD2
V: TRBV9
DNA: TGTGCCAGCAGCGGATGGACTAGCGGGAGTGCCTACAATGAGCAGTTCTTC
CDR3: CASSGWTSGSAYNEQFF

size: NA
J: TRBJ2-2
D: NA
V: TRBV11-3
DNA: TGTGCCAGCAGCTCATCACAGGGGAACACCGGGGAGCTGTTTTTT
CDR3: CASSSSQGNTGELFF

size: NA
J: TRBJ1-2
D: NA
V: TRBV28
DNA: TGTGCCAGCAGTTCCGGGGTATCTAGGGGCTACACCTTC
CDR3: CASSSGVSRGYTF

size: once
J: TRBJ2-6
D: TRBD1
V: TRBV5-1
DNA: TGCGCCAGCAGCCCCTGGACAGGGGGTCAGTCCTCTGGGGCCAACGTCCTGACTTTC
CDR3: CASSPWTGGQSSGANVLTF

size: NA
J: TRBJ2-7
D: TRBD2
V: TRBV28
DNA: TGTGCCAGCAGCCCAAGGCGGACTAGCGGGAGAACCTACGAGCAGTACTTC
CDR3: CASSPRRTSGRTYEQYF

size: NA
J: TRBJ2-7
D: NA
V: TRBV27
DNA: TGTGCCAGCAGTTTAATTGGTCCCTCCTACGAGCAGTACTTC
CDR3: CASSLIGPSYEQYF

size: NA
J: TRBJ2-2
D: NA
V: TRBV4-3
DNA: TGCGCCAGCAGCCAAGTGTTACCTCTCGGGATAGCGAACACCGGGGAGCTGTTTTTT
CDR3: CASSQVLPLGIANTGELFF

size: NA
J: TRBJ1-1
D: NA
V: TRBV25-1
DNA: TGTGCCAGCAGCCTAGGGGTCACTGAAGCTTTCTTT
CDR3: CASSLGVTEAFF

size: NA
J: TRBJ1-5
D: TRBD1
V: TRBV13
DNA: TGTGCCAGCAGCTTAGGAGAGGGGGCGGGGCAGCCCCAGCATTTT
CDR3: CASSLGEGAGQPQHF

size: NA
J: TRBJ1-5
D: NA
V: TRBV5-5
DNA: TGTGCCAGCAGCTTGGGCAGCTACAATCAGCCCCAGCATTTT
CDR3: CASSLGSYNQPQHF

size: NA
J: TRBJ2-7
D: NA
V: TRBV4-1
DNA: TGCGCCAGCAGCCAAGGGCCCCTTAGAGGGGGTTACGAGCAGTACTTC
CDR3: CASSQGPLRGGYEQYF

size: NA
J: TRBJ1-4
D: NA
V: TRBV15
DNA: TGTGCCACCAGCAGAGAAGCGGGTACGACAACTAATGAAAAACTGTTTTTT
CDR3: CATSREAGTTTNEKLFF

size: NA
J: TRBJ2-7
D: TRBD1
V: TRBV6-5
DNA: TGTGCCAGCAGTTCCGGACAGGGTGCTTCCTACGAGCAGTACTTC
CDR3: CASSSGQGASYEQYF

size: NA
J: TRBJ2-5
D: NA
V: TRBV7-9
DNA: TGTGCCAGCAGCCAAGAAGGGAGCGGGCTCCCAGGGGCCCAGTACTTC
CDR3: CASSQEGSGLPGAQYF

size: NA
J: TRBJ2-7
D: TRBD1
V: TRBV4-1
DNA: TGCGCCAGCAGCCAAGGCCTGGACAGGGCCTACGAGCAGTACTTC
CDR3: CASSQGLDRAYEQYF

size: NA
J: TRBJ1-5
D: NA
V: TRBV5-8
DNA: TGTGCCAGCAGCTTGGTGTGGGGGGATCAGCCCCAGCATTTT
CDR3: CASSLVWGDQPQHF

size: NA
J: TRBJ2-3
D: NA
V: TRBV9
DNA: TGTGCCAGCAGCGTAGGTCCGCGGCTAGGGGATACGCAGTATTTT
CDR3: CASSVGPRLGDTQYF

size: once
J: TRBJ2-5
D: TRBD2
V: TRBV27
DNA: TGTGCCAGCAGTATACACCCCGGGGGGGCCTACCAAGAGACCCAGTACTTC
CDR3: CASSIHPGGAYQETQYF

size: NA
J: TRBJ2-1
D: NA
V: TRBV10-2
DNA: TGCGCCAGCAGTGTCTCCTCGCGTGAGCAGTTCTTC
CDR3: CASSVSSREQFF

size: NA
J: TRBJ1-3
D: NA
V: TRBV11-2
DNA: TGTGCCAGCAGCTCCCCCATCGAAGACGGCAACTCTGGAAACACCATATATTTT
CDR3: CASSSPIEDGNSGNTIYF

size: NA
J: TRBJ2-2
D: NA
V: TRBV7-9
DNA: TGTGCCAGCAGCTTAGCACCCTGGGAGAAGGGCGGGGAGCTGTTTTTT
CDR3: CASSLAPWEKGGELFF

size: NA
J: TRBJ2-7
D: NA
V: TRBV30
DNA: TGTGCCTGGCGTCGCTGGAATGAGGGGTACGAGCAGTACTTC
CDR3: CAWRRWNEGYEQYF

size: NA
J: TRBJ2-1
D: NA
V: TRBV14
DNA: TGTGCCAGCAGCCAGTCCCCGCTGGGCCTTAAGAACAATGAGCAGTTCTTC
CDR3: CASSQSPLGLKNNEQFF

size: NA
J: TRBJ2-1
D: TRBD2
V: TRBV7-9
DNA: TGTGCCAGCGCGGGAGGGTCCTACAATGAGCAGTTCTTC
CDR3: CASAGGSYNEQFF

size: NA
J: TRBJ2-7
D: TRBD2
V: TRBV7-9
DNA: TGTGCCAGCAGCATTTCTCTAGCGGGAGTTATACCCTACGAGCAGTACTTC
CDR3: CASSISLAGVIPYEQYF

size: NA
J: TRBJ2-7
D: TRBD2
V: TRBV5-8
DNA: TGTGCCAGCAGCACAGGACTAGCCAACTCCTACGAGCAGTACTTC
CDR3: CASSTGLANSYEQYF

size: NA
J: TRBJ1-5
D: TRBD1
V: TRBV6-5
DNA: TGTGCCAGCAGCCGGGACAGTAATAGCAATCAGCCCCAGCATTTT
CDR3: CASSRDSNSNQPQHF

size: NA
J: TRBJ2-2
D: NA
V: TRBV6-5
DNA: TGTGCCAGCAGTTACTCTCTAGCGAACACCGGGGAGCTGTTTTTT
CDR3: CASSYSLANTGELFF

size: NA
J: TRBJ1-4
D: NA
V: TRBV6-1
DNA: TGTGCCAGCAGTGAACGGACAGTTGCAACTAATGAAAAACTGTTTTTT
CDR3: CASSERTVATNEKLFF

size: NA
J: TRBJ1-2
D: NA
V: TRBV7-9
DNA: TGTGCCAGCAGCTTTAAGCCGATATTTACTAGTGGCTACACCTTC
CDR3: CASSFKPIFTSGYTF

size: NA
J: TRBJ1-1
D: NA
V: TRBV19
DNA: TGTGCCAGTAGCTTCGGACAAGCGAACACTGAAGCTTTCTTT
CDR3: CASSFGQANTEAFF

size: NA
J: TRBJ2-7
D: TRBD1
V: TRBV7-9
DNA: TGTGCCAGCAGCTTATCCGGGACAGTAGCGTCCTACGAGCAGTACTTC
CDR3: CASSLSGTVASYEQYF

size: NA
J: TRBJ1-2
D: NA
V: TRBV11-2
DNA: TGTGCCAGCAGCTTAGTGCTTGGTATGAGTGTCCACACCTTC
CDR3: CASSLVLGMSVHTF

size: NA
J: TRBJ1-1
D: TRBD1
V: TRBV19
DNA: TGTGCCAGTAGGGACAGGGGCCAGTACAAAGCTTTCTTT
CDR3: CASRDRGQYKAFF

size: NA
J: TRBJ2-1
D: NA
V: TRBV11-2
DNA: TGTGCCAGCAGCTACCTCCTCTCGACAGGCAATGAGCAGTTCTTC
CDR3: CASSYLLSTGNEQFF

size: NA
J: TRBJ1-1
D: TRBD1
V: TRBV6-5
DNA: TGTGCCAGCAGCCCGACAGGGGAGGGCACTGAAGCTTTCTTT
CDR3: CASSPTGEGTEAFF

size: NA
J: TRBJ2-2
D: TRBD2
V: TRBV10-3
DNA: TGTGCCATCAGTGTAATAGCGGGAGGTGCGAACACCGGGGAGCTGTTTTTT
CDR3: CAISVIAGGANTGELFF

size: NA
J: TRBJ1-1
D: NA
V: TRBV7-2
DNA: TGTGCCAGCAGGTGGGGGGGCTTGTACACTGAAGCTTTCTTT
CDR3: CASRWGGLYTEAFF

size: NA
J: TRBJ2-1
D: NA
V: TRBV9
DNA: TGTGCCAGCAGCGTAACCCCGTCAACCTACAATGAGCAGTTCTTC
CDR3: CASSVTPSTYNEQFF

size: NA
J: TRBJ2-2
D: NA
V: TRBV27
DNA: TGTGCCAGCAGCCCCAGGGAGTCAGTGGAGCTGTTTTTT
CDR3: CASSPRESVELFF

size: NA
J: TRBJ2-2
D: TRBD1
V: TRBV28
DNA: TGTGCCAGCAGGATATTCGACAGGGCGGCCGGGGAGCTGTTTTTT
CDR3: CASRIFDRAAGELFF

size: NA
J: TRBJ2-6
D: TRBD1
V: TRBV19
DNA: TGTGCCAGTAGGGGCCGGACCCTGACAGGGAGTTCCCCCTCTGGGGCCAACGTCCTGACTTTC
CDR3: CASRGRTLTGSSPSGANVLTF

size: NA
J: TRBJ1-1
D: NA
V: TRBV9
DNA: TGTGCCAGCAGCGTAGCCGGGGGACATAGGAGCACTGAAGCTTTCTTT
CDR3: CASSVAGGHRSTEAFF

size: NA
J: TRBJ2-3
D: NA
V: TRBV6-6
DNA: TGTGCCAGCAGCCTTGACACAGATACGCAGTATTTT
CDR3: CASSLDTDTQYF

size: once
J: TRBJ2-2
D: TRBD2
V: TRBV7-3
DNA: TGTGCCAGCAGCACGACCCTAGCGGGAGTTAGCACCGGGGAGCTGTTTTTT
CDR3: CASSTTLAGVSTGELFF

size: NA
J: TRBJ2-7
D: TRBD2
V: TRBV19
DNA: TGTGCCAGTAGTATAGATCGGGGGGTCCAGCAGTACTTC
CDR3: CASSIDRGVQQYF

size: NA
J: TRBJ1-2
D: TRBD1
V: TRBV4-1
DNA: TGCGCCAGCAGCCAAGATACCGGAACTCCCGGGACAGGGCGCTATGGCTACACCTTC
CDR3: CASSQDTGTPGTGRYGYTF